A single sample is the source of the 21 T cell receptor beta chains below, sequenced in a study of shared clonotypes between healthy human individuals. Only in-frame clones appear in the TCRdb table, and some are missing; sequencing was by immunoSEQ multiplex PCR. The table has approximately 2.3 million clones, approximately 93% seen once. The sample taken for sequencing was naive CD4+ T cells from PBMCs. Subset noted: CD45RA+ positively selected. These receptors came from a man aged 18 to 29 in good health. Some clones in this sample may be carry-over from other donors' samples.

J is TRBJ2-5 and V is TRBV5-1; D possibly corresponds to TRBD2 (5 bases). Germline V gene data show CDR1 as SGHRS and CDR2 as YFSETQ. The CDR3 is 13 residues long. Trimming cost V 2 bases and J 3 bases, with 8 bases left between them. The CDR3 spells CASSFGKEETQYF. The CDR3, as DNA: TGCGCCAGCAGCTTCGGGAAGGAAGAGACCCAGTACTTC.

V and J are TRBV5-4 and TRBJ2-5; no firm D call. The CDR3 loop spans 13 amino acids. Per the germline V gene, CDR1 is SGHNT and CDR2 is YYREEE (reference sequence). Trimming left V 0 bases short and J 7 bases short, with 10 bases between. Here the CDR3 DNA reads TGTGCCAGCAGCTTGGCCGATTGGGGGACCCAGTACTTC. Its protein is CASSLADWGTQYF.

This sequence joins TRBV7-2 and TRBJ2-2, with no clear D. From germline, CDR1 is SGHTA and CDR2 FQGNSA. The CDR3 consists of 14 residues. The V gene lost 5 bases and the J gene lost 3 bases, with 10 bases spanning the gap. CDR3 protein: CASSLQLDTGELFF. The CDR3 DNA is TGTGCCAGCAGCCTACAATTGGACACCGGGGAGCTGTTTTTT.

This sequence joins TRBV6-1 and TRBJ2-3, with D hard to call. Germline V lookup: CDR1 MNHNS, CDR2 SASEGT. Trimming removed 3 bases at V and 1 base at J, with 8 bases between. The CDR3 sequence is 14 residues long. CDR3 loop: CASSDITRTDTQYF. CDR3 sequence (DNA): TGTGCCAGCAGTGACATTACCCGCACAGATACGCAGTATTTT.

The genes are TRBV4-1 and TRBJ2-3; D is uncertain. This CDR3 spans 15 amino acids. The V gene lost 4 bases and the J gene lost 5 bases, with 16 bases spanning the gap. Germline CDR1 is MGHRA and CDR2 is YSYEKL. The CDR3 nucleotides are TGCGCCAGCAGCCTAACGGGTTTGCCGCGAGATACGCAGTATTTT. This gives the protein CASSLTGLPRDTQYF.

The chain uses TRBV5-4 and TRBJ2-1; D is possibly TRBD1 or TRBD2 (6 bases each). V lost 3 bases to trimming and J lost 0 bases, with 22 bases between them. Germline CDR1 and CDR2: SGHNT and YYREEE (reference sequence). The CDR3 is made up of 19 amino acids. This CDR3 is CASSSPVGGLTSSYNEQFF. The CDR3 DNA is TGTGCCAGCAGCTCCCCTGTAGGGGGGCTCACAAGCTCCTACAATGAGCAGTTCTTC.

The rearrangement joins TRBV10-3 to TRBJ2-3; perhaps TRBD1 as D (5 bases). In germline, CDR1 is ENHRY, CDR2 SYGVKD. The CDR3 covers 13 residues. The V end was cut by 10 bases, the J end by 2 bases, with 13 bases between. CDR3 bases: TGTGCCACCCTGGAAGGGGACACAGATACGCAGTATTTT. It yields the protein CATLEGDTDTQYF.

The chain combines TRBV6-1 with TRBJ1-2; 7 bases align to TRBD1. The CDR3 is 13 residues long. CDR1 is MNHNS and CDR2 is SASEGT in the germline V gene. The V gene end was trimmed by 8 bases and the J gene end by 6 bases; junction bases not matched to a gene: 9. CDR3 loop: CASQGGAVDGYTF. CDR3 DNA: TGTGCCAGCCAGGGGGGGGCGGTGGATGGCTACACCTTC.

The chain has TRBV15 and TRBJ1-4; 8 bases agree with TRBD1. This CDR3 spans 17 amino acids. V gave up 4 bases and J gave up 5 bases; unmatched junction bases: 12. Germline values: CDR1 LNHNV, CDR2 YYDKDF (reference sequence). The CDR3 protein is CATSIRGQPGRNEKLFF. CDR3 sequence (DNA): TGTGCCACCAGCATCAGGGGGCAGCCGGGTAGAAATGAAAAACTGTTTTTT.

For the CDR3, the DNA is TGTGCCAGCAGTTACGCGCGACTCGCGTCGGCAGATACGCAGTATTTT. Protein: CASSYARLASADTQYF. The V and J genes are TRBV6-5 and TRBJ2-3, with unresolved D. This CDR3 contains 16 residues. CDR1 is MNHEY, CDR2 SVGAGI, per germline. Trimming took 2 bases from V and 4 from J, leaving 16 bases between them.

Turning to this clone: The sample has other DNA sequences that encode this CDR3 too. This chain joins TRBV7-9 and TRBJ1-1; a possible D gene is TRBD1 (5 bases). The CDR3 runs 13 residues. The V gene lost 0 bases and the J gene lost 4 bases, with 6 bases spanning the gap. The germline gives CDR1 SEHNR, CDR2 FQNEAQ (reference sequence). The DNA of the CDR3 is TGTGCCAGCAGCTTAGCGGGGGTCACTGAAGCTTTCTTT. Protein: CASSLAGVTEAFF.

This clone was detected only a few times. This chain links TRBV18 with TRBJ2-3, with D possibly matching TRBD2 (6 bases). Germline V lookup: CDR1 KGHSH, CDR2 LQKENI. The V and J ends lost 1 base and 4 bases respectively, with 12 bases between them. The CDR3 loop spans 15 amino acids. DNA of the CDR3: TGTGCCAGCTCACCACTCTCGGGGGAGGCAGATACGCAGTATTTT. Amino acid sequence: CASSPLSGEADTQYF.

Concerning this clone: The junction differs from germline at one of its ends, possibly a read error. The rearrangement links TRBV7-9 to TRBJ2-5, with D perhaps matching TRBD2 (5 bases). Germline lookup yields CDR1 SEHNR and CDR2 FQNEAQ (reference sequence). The CDR3 is made up of 14 amino acids. DNA for the CDR3: TGTGTCAGCACCAACCCGAGGGAACAAGAGACCCAGTACTTC. This codes for CVSTNPREQETQYF.

V gene TRBV7-2 combines with J gene TRBJ1-1; maybe TRBD1 (6 bases). The CDR3 runs 15 residues. Germline assignment: CDR1 SGHTA and CDR2 FQGNSA. Trimming pared 1 base from V and 3 bases from J, leaving 12 bases between. The CDR3 reads CASSLEGGMYTEAFF. CDR3 nucleotides: TGTGCCAGCAGCTTAGAGGGGGGTATGTACACTGAAGCTTTCTTT.

This sequence joins TRBV27 and TRBJ2-5; D gene ambiguous. This CDR3 has 13 residues. V was clipped by 10 bases and J by 1 base, with 13 bases between them. Germline-derived CDR1 and CDR2 are MNHEY and SMNVEV (reference sequence). The CDR3 is CATRSALQETQYF. CDR3 DNA sequence: TGTGCCACTCGCTCGGCCCTCCAAGAGACCCAGTACTTC.

The rearrangement joins TRBV6-6 to TRBJ2-1; TRBD2 aligns across 9 bases. The CDR3 runs to 16 residues. The V gene's germline CDR1 is MNHNY and CDR2 SVGAGI (reference sequence). The trim removed 6 bases at V and 3 bases at J, leaving 9 bases unmatched. The CDR3, as DNA: TGTGCCAGCAGGTCCAGACTAGCGGACCGCTACAATGAGCAGTTCTTC. Amino acid sequence: CASRSRLADRYNEQFF.

The rearrangement joins TRBV28 to TRBJ1-4; D call uncertain. The CDR3 length is 12 residues. V lost 8 bases to trimming and J lost 4 bases, with 8 bases between them. CDR1 and CDR2 from the germline V gene are MDHEN and SYDVKM. The CDR3 protein is CASAKINEKLFF. CDR3 nucleotide sequence: TGTGCCAGCGCAAAGATTAATGAAAAACTGTTTTTT.

On this clone: This sample includes further DNA sequences coding for the same CDR3. This chain connects TRBV29-1 to TRBJ2-1; D gene unclear. The CDR3 is 11 amino acids. Germline lookup yields CDR1 SQVTM and CDR2 ANQGSEA. V gave up 2 bases and J gave up 7 bases, with 6 bases separating them. As DNA, the CDR3 is TGCAGCGTTGAACCTGAGAATGAGCAGTTCTTC. Amino acids: CSVEPENEQFF.

This clone was seen just once. The chain employs TRBV6-1 and TRBJ1-5; 10 bases are shared with TRBD1. This CDR3 has 15 residues. The V gene end was trimmed by 5 bases and the J gene end by 8 bases; junction bases not matched to a gene: 9. Looked up from germline, CDR1 is MNHNS and CDR2 is SASEGT. The CDR3 is CASSIGQGVVEPQHF. The CDR3 DNA reads as TGTGCCAGCAGTATCGGACAGGGGGTGGTGGAGCCCCAGCATTTT.

The chain has TRBV28 and TRBJ2-1; D may be TRBD2 (6 bases). Germline V CDR1 and CDR2: MDHEN, SYDVKM. Trimming left V 4 bases short and J 6 bases short, with 13 bases between. CDR3 length: 14 residues. In nucleotides, the CDR3 is TGTGCCAGCAGTTCCCCGGGGGTGGGCAATGAGCAGTTCTTC. It yields the protein CASSSPGVGNEQFF.

This chain connects TRBV5-1 to TRBJ1-4, with a tentative D call TRBD1 (5 bases). This CDR3 is built from 16 residues. The V gene lost 0 bases and the J gene lost 1 base, with 10 bases spanning the gap. Germline lookup yields CDR1 SGHRS and CDR2 YFSETQ. The CDR3 DNA sequence: TGCGCCAGCAGCTTGGGGGTGCAGGGAACTAATGAAAAACTGTTTTTT. Encoded protein: CASSLGVQGTNEKLFF.